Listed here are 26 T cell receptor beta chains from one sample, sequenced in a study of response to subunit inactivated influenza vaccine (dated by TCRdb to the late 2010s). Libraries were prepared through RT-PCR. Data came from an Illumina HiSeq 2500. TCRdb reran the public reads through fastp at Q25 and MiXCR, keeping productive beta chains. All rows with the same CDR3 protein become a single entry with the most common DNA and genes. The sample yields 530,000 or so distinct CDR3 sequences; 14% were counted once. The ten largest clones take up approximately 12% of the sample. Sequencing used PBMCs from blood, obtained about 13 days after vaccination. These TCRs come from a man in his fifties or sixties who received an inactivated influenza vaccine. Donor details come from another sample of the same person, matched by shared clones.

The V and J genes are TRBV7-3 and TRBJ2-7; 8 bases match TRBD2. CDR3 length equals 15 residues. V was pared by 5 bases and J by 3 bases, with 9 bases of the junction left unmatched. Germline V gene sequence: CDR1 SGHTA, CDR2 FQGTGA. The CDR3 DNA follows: TGTGCCAGCAGCCTCACCGGGGGGGAAGGCTACGAGCAGTACTTC. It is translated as CASSLTGGEGYEQYF.

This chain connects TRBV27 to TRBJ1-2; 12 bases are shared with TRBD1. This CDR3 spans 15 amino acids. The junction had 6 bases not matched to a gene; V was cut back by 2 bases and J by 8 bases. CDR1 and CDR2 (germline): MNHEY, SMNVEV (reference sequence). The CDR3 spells CASSLTGQGARGYTF. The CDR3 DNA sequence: TGTGCCAGCAGTTTAACGGGACAGGGGGCGCGAGGCTACACCTTC.

The CDR3 is CARGGQETQYF. The CDR3 bases are TGTGCCAGGGGAGGCCAAGAGACCCAGTACTTC. J is TRBJ2-5 and V is TRBV2; tentative D call: TRBD2 (6 bases). Germline CDR1 is SNHLY and CDR2 is FYNNEI. V lost 9 bases to trimming and J lost 1 base, with 6 bases between them. The CDR3 has 11 residues.

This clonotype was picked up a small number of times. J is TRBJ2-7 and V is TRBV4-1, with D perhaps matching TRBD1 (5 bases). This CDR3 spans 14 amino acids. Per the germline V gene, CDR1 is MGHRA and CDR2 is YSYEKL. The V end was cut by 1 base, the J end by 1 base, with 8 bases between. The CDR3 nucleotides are TGCGCCAGCAGCCAAGTTTCAGGGTCCTACGAGCAGTACTTC. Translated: CASSQVSGSYEQYF.

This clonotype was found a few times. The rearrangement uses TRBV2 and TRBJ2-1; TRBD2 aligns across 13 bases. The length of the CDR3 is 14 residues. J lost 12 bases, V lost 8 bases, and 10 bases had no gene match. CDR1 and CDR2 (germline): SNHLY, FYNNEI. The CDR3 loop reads CASGGLAGPLWQFF. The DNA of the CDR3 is TGTGCCAGCGGGGGACTAGCGGGGCCTCTTTGGCAGTTCTTC.

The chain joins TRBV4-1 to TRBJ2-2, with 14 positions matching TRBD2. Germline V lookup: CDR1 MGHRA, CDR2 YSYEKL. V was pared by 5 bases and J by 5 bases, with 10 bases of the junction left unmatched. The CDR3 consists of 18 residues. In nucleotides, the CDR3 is TGCGCCAGCAGCTTAAGGGGACTAGCGGGGGAGAGAACCGGGGAGCTGTTTTTT. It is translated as CASSLRGLAGERTGELFF.

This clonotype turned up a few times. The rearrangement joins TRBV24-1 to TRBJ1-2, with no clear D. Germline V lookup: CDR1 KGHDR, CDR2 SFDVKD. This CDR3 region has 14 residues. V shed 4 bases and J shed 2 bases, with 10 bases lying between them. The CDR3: CATSEEDLNYGYTF. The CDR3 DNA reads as TGTGCCACCAGTGAGGAAGATCTGAACTATGGCTACACCTTC.

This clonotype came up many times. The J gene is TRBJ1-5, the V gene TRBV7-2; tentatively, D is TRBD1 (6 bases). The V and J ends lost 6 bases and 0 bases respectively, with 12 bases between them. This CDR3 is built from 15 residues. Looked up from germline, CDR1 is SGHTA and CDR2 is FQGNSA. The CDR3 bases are TGTGCCAGCAGTGACAGGAGTTATAGCAATCAGCCCCAGCATTTT. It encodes CASSDRSYSNQPQHF.

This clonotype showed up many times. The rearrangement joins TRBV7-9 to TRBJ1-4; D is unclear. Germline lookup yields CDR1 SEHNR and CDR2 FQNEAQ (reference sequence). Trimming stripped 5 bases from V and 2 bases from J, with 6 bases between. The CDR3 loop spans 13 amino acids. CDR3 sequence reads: CASSLSTNEKLFF. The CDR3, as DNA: TGTGCCAGCAGCCTAAGTACTAATGAAAAACTGTTTTTT. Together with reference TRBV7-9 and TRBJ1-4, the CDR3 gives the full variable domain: DTGVSQNPRHKITKRGQNVTFRCDPISEHNRLYWYRQTLGQGPEFLTYFQNEAQLEKSRLLSDRFSAERPKGSFSTLEIQRTEQGDSAMYLCASSLSTNEKLFFGSGTQLSVL.

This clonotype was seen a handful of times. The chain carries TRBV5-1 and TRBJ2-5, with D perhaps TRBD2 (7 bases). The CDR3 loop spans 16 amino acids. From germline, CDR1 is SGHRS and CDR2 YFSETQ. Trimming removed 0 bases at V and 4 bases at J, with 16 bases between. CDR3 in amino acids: CASSLVGGQRLETQYF. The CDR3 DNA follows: TGCGCCAGCAGCTTGGTCGGGGGGCAGAGATTAGAGACCCAGTACTTC.

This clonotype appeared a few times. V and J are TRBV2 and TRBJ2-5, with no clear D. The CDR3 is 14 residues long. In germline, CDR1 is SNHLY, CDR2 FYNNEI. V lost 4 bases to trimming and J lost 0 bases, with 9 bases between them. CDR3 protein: CASSGADNQETQYF. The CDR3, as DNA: TGTGCCAGCAGTGGGGCTGACAACCAAGAGACCCAGTACTTC.

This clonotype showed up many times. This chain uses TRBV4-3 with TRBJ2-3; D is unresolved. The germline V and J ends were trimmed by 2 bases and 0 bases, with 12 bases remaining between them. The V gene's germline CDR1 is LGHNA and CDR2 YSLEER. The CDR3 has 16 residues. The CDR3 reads CASSQLQTTSTDTQYF. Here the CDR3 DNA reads TGCGCCAGCAGCCAACTACAGACCACTAGCACAGATACGCAGTATTTT.

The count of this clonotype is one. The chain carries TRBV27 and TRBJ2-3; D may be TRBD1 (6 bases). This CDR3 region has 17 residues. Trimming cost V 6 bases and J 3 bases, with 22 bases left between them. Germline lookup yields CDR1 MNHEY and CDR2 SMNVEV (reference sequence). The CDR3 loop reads CASRKIRRTERTDTQYF. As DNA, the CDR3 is TGTGCCAGCAGAAAAATAAGGCGGACAGAAAGAACAGATACGCAGTATTTT.

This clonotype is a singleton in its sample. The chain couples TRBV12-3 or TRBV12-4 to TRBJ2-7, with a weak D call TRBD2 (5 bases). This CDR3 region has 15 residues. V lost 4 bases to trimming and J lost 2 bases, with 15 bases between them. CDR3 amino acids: CASSSPYPRAYEQYF. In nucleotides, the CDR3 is TGTGCCAGCAGTTCCCCTTACCCGAGGGCCTACGAGCAGTACTTC.

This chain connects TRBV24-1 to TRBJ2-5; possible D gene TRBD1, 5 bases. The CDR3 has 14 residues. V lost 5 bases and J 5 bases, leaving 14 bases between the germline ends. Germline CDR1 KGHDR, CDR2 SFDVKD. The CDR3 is CATSVGPGRETQYF. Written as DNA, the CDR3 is TGTGCCACCAGTGTAGGGCCAGGGCGGGAGACCCAGTACTTC.

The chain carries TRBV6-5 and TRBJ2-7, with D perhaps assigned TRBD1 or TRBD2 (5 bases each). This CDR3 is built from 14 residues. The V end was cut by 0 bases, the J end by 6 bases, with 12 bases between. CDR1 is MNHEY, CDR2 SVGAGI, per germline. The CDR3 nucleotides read TGTGCCAGCAGTTACTCCGGGGCTGAGTTCGAGCAGTACTTC. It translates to CASSYSGAEFEQYF.

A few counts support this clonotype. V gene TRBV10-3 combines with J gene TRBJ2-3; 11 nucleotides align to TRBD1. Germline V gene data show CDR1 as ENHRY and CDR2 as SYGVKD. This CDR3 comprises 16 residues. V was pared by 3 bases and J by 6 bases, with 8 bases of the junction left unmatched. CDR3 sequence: CAISDRDRGLGDTQYF. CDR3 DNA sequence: TGTGCCATCAGTGACCGGGACAGGGGGTTAGGGGATACGCAGTATTTT.

CDR3 in DNA: TGCAGTGCTAGAACCGGGACAGGGAACGAGCAGTACTTC. Its protein product is CSARTGTGNEQYF. V and J are TRBV20-1 and TRBJ2-7, with TRBD1 matching 9 bases. J gave up 5 bases and V 2 bases, and 4 bases lay outside the gene matches. This CDR3 has 13 residues. Per germline, CDR1 DFQATT and CDR2 SNEGSKA (reference sequence).

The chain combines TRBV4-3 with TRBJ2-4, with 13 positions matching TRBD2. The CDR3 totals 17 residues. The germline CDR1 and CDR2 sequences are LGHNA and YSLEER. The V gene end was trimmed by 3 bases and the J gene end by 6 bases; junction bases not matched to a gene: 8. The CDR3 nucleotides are TGCGCCAGCAGCCAGCCGGGACTAGCGGGGTTCTTAAACATTCAGTACTTC. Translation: CASSQPGLAGFLNIQYF.

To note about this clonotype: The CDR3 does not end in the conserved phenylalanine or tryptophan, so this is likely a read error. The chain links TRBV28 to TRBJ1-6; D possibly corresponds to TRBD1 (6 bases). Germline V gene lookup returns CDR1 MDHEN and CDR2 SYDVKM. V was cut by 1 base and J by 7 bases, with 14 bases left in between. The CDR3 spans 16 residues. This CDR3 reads CASSLLMDRRNSPLHL. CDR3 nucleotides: TGTGCCAGCAGTTTATTGATGGACAGAAGAAATTCACCCCTCCACCTT.

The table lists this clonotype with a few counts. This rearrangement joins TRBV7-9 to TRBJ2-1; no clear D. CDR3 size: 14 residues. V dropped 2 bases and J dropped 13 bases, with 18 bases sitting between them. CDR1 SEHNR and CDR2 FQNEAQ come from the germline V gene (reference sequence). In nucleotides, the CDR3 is TGTGCCAGCAGCTTACGTATGACCAGCTCGGGTCAGTTCTTC. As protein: CASSLRMTSSGQFF.

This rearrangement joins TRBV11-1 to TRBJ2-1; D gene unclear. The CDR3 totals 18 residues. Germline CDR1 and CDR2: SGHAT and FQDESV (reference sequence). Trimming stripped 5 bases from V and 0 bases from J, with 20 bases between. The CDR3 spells CASSGLDHRSSSYNEQFF. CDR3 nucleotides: TGTGCCAGCAGCGGGTTGGACCATCGTTCGAGCTCCTACAATGAGCAGTTCTTC.

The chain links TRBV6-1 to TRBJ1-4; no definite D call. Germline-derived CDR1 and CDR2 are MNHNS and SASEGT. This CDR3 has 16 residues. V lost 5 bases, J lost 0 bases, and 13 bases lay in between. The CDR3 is CASSTLYMTTNEKLFF. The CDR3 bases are TGTGCCAGCAGTACCCTCTACATGACAACTAATGAAAAACTGTTTTTT.

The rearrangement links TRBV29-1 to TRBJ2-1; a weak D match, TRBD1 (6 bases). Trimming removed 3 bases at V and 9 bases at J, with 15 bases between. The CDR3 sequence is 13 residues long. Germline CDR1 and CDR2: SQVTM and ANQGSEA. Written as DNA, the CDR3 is TGCAGCGTTGATTGGCGGAGAGGGGGTGAGCAGTTCTTC. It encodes CSVDWRRGGEQFF.

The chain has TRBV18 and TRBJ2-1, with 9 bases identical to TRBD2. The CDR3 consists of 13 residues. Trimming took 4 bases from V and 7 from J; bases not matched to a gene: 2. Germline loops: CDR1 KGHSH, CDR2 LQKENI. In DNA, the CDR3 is TGTGCCAGCTCACGGACTAGCGATAATGAGCAGTTCTTC. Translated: CASSRTSDNEQFF. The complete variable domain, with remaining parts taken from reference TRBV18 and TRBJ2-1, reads NAGVMQNPRHLVRRRGQEARLRCSPMKGHSHVYWYRQLPEEGLKFMVYLQKENIIDESGMPKERFSAEFPKEGPSILRIQQVVRGDSAAYFCASSRTSDNEQFFGPGTRLTVL.

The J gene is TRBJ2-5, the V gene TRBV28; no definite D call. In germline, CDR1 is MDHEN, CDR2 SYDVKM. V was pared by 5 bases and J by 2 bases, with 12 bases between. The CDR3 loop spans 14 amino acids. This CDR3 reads CASSMTPIQETQYF. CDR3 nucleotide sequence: TGTGCCAGCAGTATGACCCCCATACAAGAGACCCAGTACTTC.